A single sample gave rise to the 32 T cell receptor beta chains below, sequenced in a study of cytomegalovirus exposure and HLA in healthy donors. The study ran its PCR with 60 Vbeta and 13 Jbeta primers. The protocol was immunoSEQ multiplex PCR, while the TCRdb copy is restricted to in-frame clones and leaves out a portion. The data contain about 150,000 clones, 76% of them singletons. Source material: PBMCs. These receptors were collected from a middle-aged woman in good health and CMV-seronegative.

This chain connects TRBV18 to TRBJ2-7; TRBD2 agrees at 11 bases. The trim removed 3 bases at V and 5 bases at J, leaving 6 bases unmatched. Germline CDR1 is KGHSH and CDR2 is LQKENI. This CDR3 spans 15 amino acids. This chain's CDR3 is CASSPLSGRDNEQYF. CDR3 sequence (DNA): TGTGCCAGCTCACCTCTTAGCGGGAGGGATAACGAGCAGTACTTC.

The chain is built from TRBV28 and TRBJ1-3; 9 positions agree with TRBD1. The germline CDR1 and CDR2 sequences are MDHEN and SYDVKM. The V segment lost 5 bases and the J segment 4 bases; nucleotides outside the gene matches: 3. The CDR3 totals 14 residues. CDR3 loop: CASSPTGGGNTIYF. The CDR3 DNA is TGTGCCAGCAGTCCGACAGGGGGGGGAAACACCATATATTTT.

The V and J genes are TRBV10-2 and TRBJ2-5; the D gene is possibly TRBD2 (6 bases). Germline CDR1 and CDR2: WSHSY and SAAADI. The CDR3 consists of 12 residues. V was cut by 4 bases and J by 5 bases, with 8 bases left in between. The CDR3, as DNA: TGCGCCAGCAGTGCTAGCGCTGAGACCCAGTACTTC. This encodes CASSASAETQYF.

The chain links TRBV5-1 to TRBJ1-2; possibly TRBD1 for D (5 bases). The CDR3 contains 13 residues. Germline CDR1 reads SGHRS; CDR2 reads YFSETQ. With 0 bases removed from V and 7 bases from J, the gap between germline ends came to 10 bases. The CDR3 protein is CASSLAGYSGYTF. The CDR3 coding sequence is TGCGCCAGCAGCTTGGCAGGGTATAGTGGCTACACCTTC.

The gene calls are TRBV19 and TRBJ1-2, with D unresolved. The CDR3 spans 15 residues. Germline V gives CDR1 LNHDA, CDR2 SQIVND (reference sequence). V lost 7 bases, J lost 3 bases, and 18 bases lay in between. The CDR3: CASTQREREHYGYTF. The DNA for the CDR3 is TGTGCCAGTACCCAGAGGGAGAGGGAGCACTATGGCTACACCTTC.

As DNA, the CDR3 is TGTGCCAGCAGTTATGAGCAGGGATACTATGGCTACACCTTC. The encoded protein is CASSYEQGYYGYTF. This chain uses TRBV6-5 with TRBJ1-2; possible D gene TRBD1, 5 bases. The V end lost 3 bases, the J end lost 3 bases, and 11 bases lay between the germline ends. CDR1 and CDR2 from the germline V gene are MNHEY and SVGAGI. This CDR3 has 14 amino acids.

The J gene is TRBJ1-2, the V gene TRBV27, with TRBD1 as a possible D gene (6 bases). The CDR3 length is 15 residues. Germline values: CDR1 MNHEY, CDR2 SMNVEV (reference sequence). Trimming took 6 bases from V and 4 from J, leaving 18 bases between them. The CDR3 DNA follows: TGTGCCAGCAGCAGGTACCTAGGGGGTGGCTATGGCTACACCTTC. This encodes CASSRYLGGGYGYTF.

The chain is built from TRBV7-9 and TRBJ2-5, with 7 nucleotides matching TRBD1. V was clipped by 8 bases and J by 2 bases; unmatched bases: 2. Per the germline V gene, CDR1 is SEHNR and CDR2 is FQNEAQ (reference sequence). The CDR3 covers 12 residues. The CDR3 sequence: CASARGQETQYF. CDR3 nucleotides: TGTGCCAGCGCCAGGGGGCAAGAGACCCAGTACTTC. Full variable domain (outside the CDR3, taken from reference TRBV7-9 and TRBJ2-5): DTGVSQNPRHKITKRGQNVTFRCDPISEHNRLYWYRQTLGQGPEFLTYFQNEAQLEKSRLLSDRFSAERPKGSFSTLEIQRTEQGDSAMYLCASARGQETQYFGPGTRLLVL.

V gene TRBV5-6 combines with J gene TRBJ1-2; 8 bases line up with TRBD1. The germline gives CDR1 SGHDT, CDR2 YYEEEE. Germline trimming cut 5 bases from V and 1 base from J; bases unmatched to any gene: 4. The CDR3 loop spans 14 amino acids. CDR3 residues: CASRRTGFNYGYTF. The CDR3 nucleotides are TGTGCCAGCAGACGGACAGGGTTTAACTATGGCTACACCTTC.

The V and J genes are TRBV11-2 and TRBJ1-2; the D gene is possibly TRBD1 (5 bases). Trimming shortened V by 1 base and J by 6 bases, and 15 bases separated the two germline ends. Per the germline V gene, CDR1 is SGHAT and CDR2 is FQNNGV. This CDR3 is 15 amino acids long. Here the CDR3 DNA reads TGTGCCAGCAGCTTAGGTGTAGCCGGAGGGGATGGCTACACCTTC. Its translation: CASSLGVAGGDGYTF.

The chain recombines TRBV30 with TRBJ1-2; TRBD1 might be the D (6 bases). V lost 0 bases to trimming and J lost 4 bases, with 15 bases between them. Germline CDR1 is GTSNPN and CDR2 is SVGIG (reference sequence). CDR3 length equals 15 residues. For the CDR3, the DNA is TGTGCCTGGAGTGTAGGTTTTACAGGGTTCTATGGCTACACCTTC. Translation gives CAWSVGFTGFYGYTF.

The V and J genes are TRBV5-3 and TRBJ2-3, with a possible D match to TRBD1 (6 bases). TRBV5-3 is identified as an open reading frame with a role that is uncertain. The V gene lost 1 base and the J gene lost 2 bases, with 14 bases spanning the gap. This CDR3 is 16 amino acids long. The CDR3 here is CARSLNRESYTDTQYF. In nucleotides, the CDR3 is TGTGCCAGAAGCTTGAACAGGGAATCCTACACAGATACGCAGTATTTT.

This sequence joins TRBV2 and TRBJ1-2, with 8 nucleotides matching TRBD1. CDR3 length: 15 residues. Germline CDR1 and CDR2: SNHLY and FYNNEI. V gave up 3 bases and J gave up 2 bases; unmatched junction bases: 5. In DNA, the CDR3 is TGTGCCAGCAGTGAGCGGCAGGGGGCGAACTATGGCTACACCTTC. It is translated as CASSERQGANYGYTF.

The chain has TRBV14 and TRBJ2-3; TRBD2 aligns across 9 bases. The CDR3 length is 20 residues. Germline CDR1 and CDR2: SGHDN and FVKESK. Trimming took 2 bases from V and 1 from J; bases not matched to a gene: 16. The CDR3 region is CASSQKPWRGASGGTDTQYF. CDR3 DNA: TGTGCCAGCAGCCAAAAACCCTGGCGGGGGGCTAGCGGGGGCACAGATACGCAGTATTTT. The full variable domain, completed using reference TRBV14 and TRBJ2-3, is EAGVTQFPSHSVIEKGQTVTLRCDPISGHDNLYWYRRVMGKEIKFLLHFVKESKQDESGMPNNRFLAERTGGTYSTLKVQPAELEDSGVYFCASSQKPWRGASGGTDTQYFGPGTRLTVL.

The V and J genes are TRBV28 and TRBJ1-5; 9 bases line up with TRBD1. Trimming at V came to 6 bases and at J to 4 bases, leaving 10 bases not matched to a gene. CDR1 is MDHEN, CDR2 SYDVKM, per germline. CDR3 length: 16 residues. Written as DNA, the CDR3 is TGTGCCAGCAGATCCCCGGGACAGGGATTAAATCAGCCCCAGCATTTT. Translation: CASRSPGQGLNQPQHF.

The V and J genes are TRBV5-1 and TRBJ2-7; 11 bases line up with TRBD2. The CDR3 has 15 residues. Germline-derived CDR1 and CDR2 are SGHRS and YFSETQ. The V and J ends lost 4 bases and 1 base, in that order; junction bases with no gene match: 4. The CDR3 bases are TGCGCCAGCAGCCCGGGACTAGCGGCTTCCTACGAGCAGTACTTC. Encoded protein: CASSPGLAASYEQYF.

This chain links TRBV4-1 with TRBJ1-2; a weak D match, TRBD1 (6 bases). V was trimmed by 1 base and J by 1 base, leaving 10 bases between them. Germline values: CDR1 MGHRA, CDR2 YSYEKL. The CDR3 runs to 15 residues. The CDR3 DNA sequence: TGCGCCAGCAGCCAAGCCACAGGGTTTAACTATGGCTACACCTTC. Translating gives CASSQATGFNYGYTF.

The genes are TRBV19 and TRBJ1-5; 10 bases match TRBD1. Germline lookup yields CDR1 LNHDA and CDR2 SQIVND (reference sequence). The CDR3 has 17 residues. V shed 1 base and J 4 bases; nucleotides not matched to a gene: 7. The CDR3 coding sequence is TGTGCCAGTAGTATAGTCGGGACAGGGGTTATTAATCAGCCCCAGCATTTT. Amino acids: CASSIVGTGVINQPQHF.

This clone came up a few times. V usage is TRBV6-6 and J usage is TRBJ1-1; D not certain. CDR1 is MNHNY and CDR2 is SVGAGI in the germline V gene (reference sequence). The CDR3 is 14 residues long. Trimming cost V 2 bases and J 0 bases, with 7 bases left between them. The CDR3 sequence: CASSYGTLNTEAFF. The CDR3 DNA follows: TGTGCCAGCAGTTACGGCACCCTGAACACTGAAGCTTTCTTT.

On this clone: The sample contains more than one DNA sequence encoding this CDR3. CDR3 residues: CASSLRQGGYGYTF. As DNA, the CDR3 is TGTGCCAGCAGTTTAAGACAGGGAGGCTATGGCTACACCTTC. V and J are TRBV27 and TRBJ1-2; TRBD1 matches 7 bases. The V and J ends lost 2 bases and 4 bases, in that order; junction bases with no gene match: 4. The germline V gene encodes CDR1 MNHEY and CDR2 SMNVEV (reference sequence). The CDR3 is made up of 14 amino acids.

V gene TRBV18 combines with J gene TRBJ2-5; a weak D match, TRBD2 (6 bases). Germline values: CDR1 KGHSH, CDR2 LQKENI. V was pared by 2 bases and J by 3 bases, with 13 bases between. The CDR3 is 15 amino acids. This CDR3 is CASSPGRTTEETQYF. The CDR3 DNA is TGTGCCAGCTCACCAGGCAGGACTACGGAAGAGACCCAGTACTTC.

The chain employs TRBV10-1 and TRBJ1-1, with D maybe TRBD1 (5 bases). V gave up 3 bases and J gave up 2 bases, with 10 bases separating them. CDR1 WNHNN and CDR2 SYGVQD come from the germline V gene (reference sequence). The CDR3 loop spans 14 amino acids. The CDR3 DNA reads TGCGCCAGCAGTGAAAATAGGGGTAACACTGAAGCTTTCTTT. The encoded protein is CASSENRGNTEAFF.

As concerns this clone: The junction departs from germline at one end; a sequencing error may be responsible. The chain recombines TRBV7-9 with TRBJ1-1, with D unresolved. The germline CDR1 and CDR2 sequences are SEHNR and FQNEAQ (reference sequence). The CDR3 loop spans 14 amino acids. CDR3 sequence: CSSSSHGEGTEAFF. CDR3 coding DNA: TGTTCCAGCAGCTCCCACGGTGAGGGCACTGAAGCTTTCTTT.

DNA for the CDR3: TGTGCCAGCAGTTCTATTTCCTACGAGCAGTACTTC. The encoded protein is CASSSISYEQYF. The chain uses TRBV6-5 and TRBJ2-7; D is uncertain. V shed 4 bases and J shed 1 base, with 5 bases lying between them. The CDR3 has 12 residues. Germline CDR1 reads MNHEY; CDR2 reads SVGAGI.

The genes are TRBV15 and TRBJ1-5, with unresolved D. V was trimmed by 0 bases and J by 4 bases, leaving 13 bases between them. The CDR3 is made up of 16 amino acids. Germline V gene sequence: CDR1 LNHNV, CDR2 YYDKDF (reference sequence). This CDR3 is CATSRDEWAVNQPQHF. CDR3 bases: TGTGCCACCAGCAGAGATGAATGGGCCGTAAATCAGCCCCAGCATTTT.

For the CDR3, the DNA is TGTGCCAGTAGCACAACAACAGGGAACTACAATGAGCAGTTCTTC. Its protein is CASSTTTGNYNEQFF. The chain carries TRBV19 and TRBJ2-1, with D possibly matching TRBD1 (6 bases). CDR1 LNHDA and CDR2 SQIVND come from the germline V gene (reference sequence). Trimming cost V 6 bases and J 3 bases, with 15 bases left between them. The CDR3 loop spans 15 amino acids.

This chain uses TRBV2 with TRBJ1-4; D gene ambiguous. CDR1 and CDR2 (germline): SNHLY, FYNNEI. V shed 0 bases and J shed 10 bases, with 12 bases lying between them. There are 14 residues in the CDR3. CDR3: CASSEAQTRGKLFF. The CDR3 DNA follows: TGTGCCAGCAGTGAAGCACAGACTCGGGGAAAACTGTTTTTT.

V gene TRBV10-3 combines with J gene TRBJ2-1; 9 bases align to TRBD2. CDR1 and CDR2 from the germline V gene are ENHRY and SYGVKD. The CDR3 is made up of 15 amino acids. With V trimmed by 8 bases and J by 4 bases, 9 bases remained unmatched. CDR3 in amino acids: CAIGKSSGDYNEQFF. CDR3 DNA sequence: TGTGCCATCGGGAAGTCTAGCGGGGATTACAATGAGCAGTTCTTC.

The V gene is TRBV28, the J gene TRBJ1-2; TRBD1 is a possible D gene (6 bases). The V and J ends lost 6 bases and 5 bases respectively, with 19 bases between them. CDR3 size: 15 residues. The germline V gene encodes CDR1 MDHEN and CDR2 SYDVKM. The CDR3 DNA sequence: TGTGCCAGCAGCGGGGGGGGCAGGGTAGATTATGGCTACACCTTC. Its translation is CASSGGGRVDYGYTF.

This clone was picked up one time. The J gene is TRBJ1-2, the V gene TRBV7-9, with D unclear. Germline V CDR1 and CDR2: SEHNR, FQNEAQ (reference sequence). V lost 3 bases and J 6 bases, leaving 14 bases between the germline ends. CDR3 size: 14 residues. The chain's CDR3 is CASSFVWEGNGYTF. The CDR3 nucleotides read TGTGCCAGCAGCTTTGTTTGGGAGGGTAATGGCTACACCTTC. Full variable domain (missing parts from reference TRBV7-9 and TRBJ1-2): DTGVSQNPRHKITKRGQNVTFRCDPISEHNRLYWYRQTLGQGPEFLTYFQNEAQLEKSRLLSDRFSAERPKGSFSTLEIQRTEQGDSAMYLCASSFVWEGNGYTFGSGTRLTVV.

The chain uses TRBV19 and TRBJ2-7, with 9 bases identical to TRBD1. The CDR3 length is 15 residues. Germline trimming cut 4 bases from V and 5 bases from J; bases unmatched to any gene: 9. Per the germline V gene, CDR1 is LNHDA and CDR2 is SQIVND (reference sequence). This CDR3 reads CASSTAGTGRNEQYF. The CDR3 DNA follows: TGTGCCAGTAGTACGGCCGGGACAGGGAGAAACGAGCAGTACTTC.

A few counts support this clone. V gene TRBV27 combines with J gene TRBJ2-7; 7 bases fit TRBD2. This CDR3 contains 13 residues. Germline CDR1 MNHEY, CDR2 SMNVEV (reference sequence). V lost 3 bases and J lost 10; bases outside the gene matches: 9. CDR3: CASSFTSAGAQYF. CDR3 bases: TGTGCCAGCAGTTTTACCAGCGCGGGAGCACAGTACTTC.